This TCR beta chain appears in the sequencing data of a study of breast tumors, draining lymph nodes, adjacent tissues. TCRdb redid the calling of the multiplex PCR reads with MiXCR, one entry per CDR3 protein. Altogether more than 200,000 distinct CDR3 sequences are present, 32% being singletons, with the ten largest covering more than 1.3%. Looked up from germline, CDR1 is SGHNT and CDR2 is YENEEA. V was trimmed by 7 bases and J by 8 bases, leaving 23 bases between them. The length of the CDR3 is 15 residues. Samples came from axillary lymph nodes draining the breast cancer. The specimen sequenced was axillary lymph node tissue. This clonotype was sampled from a female donor with breast cancer. Some clones in this sample may be carry-over from other donors' samples. The genes are TRBV11-3 and TRBJ1-1, with a weak D call TRBD1 (6 bases). The CDR3 nucleotides read TGTGCCAGCACCCTCACAGGGTTCGCGAGCGCGGAAGCTTTCTTT. Translated, it gives CASTLTGFASAEAFF.